Each of the 20 T cell receptor beta chains below was sequenced from the same sample in a study of cytomegalovirus exposure and HLA in healthy donors. Primers: 60 Vbeta forward and 13 Jbeta reverse. Method: immunoSEQ multiplex PCR; TCRdb's copy keeps in-frame clones and lacks some. The sample consists of fewer than 180,000 clones, around 75% of them appearing once. Sequenced material: PBMCs. The receptors originated from a human donor in good health.

This clone was recorded a few times. The gene calls are TRBV27 and TRBJ1-6, with D possibly being TRBD1 (5 bases). Germline V lookup: CDR1 MNHEY, CDR2 SMNVEV (reference sequence). This CDR3 has 17 residues. Trimming cost V 3 bases and J 9 bases, with 21 bases left between them. The CDR3 sequence is CASSFGLGLPGGSPLHF. CDR3 DNA sequence: TGTGCCAGCAGTTTCGGTCTGGGACTCCCCGGAGGTTCACCCCTCCACTTT.

This chain connects TRBV15 to TRBJ2-1; 10 bases map to TRBD1. The germline CDR1 and CDR2 sequences are LNHNV and YYDKDF (reference sequence). Unmatched junction bases numbered 9, after V lost 2 bases and J lost 5 bases. This CDR3 has 17 residues. CDR3 sequence (DNA): TGTGCCACCAGCAGAAGGGGACAGGGGAGACCTCACAATGAGCAGTTCTTC. It codes for CATSRRGQGRPHNEQFF.

This clone was detected once. The chain uses TRBV5-1 and TRBJ2-5; the match to TRBD2 covers 7 bases. CDR3 size: 17 residues. The V and J ends lost 4 bases and 7 bases, in that order; junction bases with no gene match: 19. Germline-derived CDR1 and CDR2 are SGHRS and YFSETQ. The CDR3 nucleotides are TGCGCCAGCAGCCCAGGCCTAGAGCGGGGCCAAGGGTGGACCCAGTACTTC. The encoded protein is CASSPGLERGQGWTQYF.

The V gene is TRBV7-8, the J gene TRBJ2-1; possibly TRBD1 for D (6 bases). The CDR3 is 14 residues long. The V end was cut by 5 bases, the J end by 8 bases, with 16 bases between. CDR1 SGHVS and CDR2 FQNEAQ come from the germline V gene. CDR3 residues: CASSAFQGIDEQFF. The DNA of the CDR3 is TGTGCCAGCAGCGCATTCCAGGGGATCGATGAGCAGTTCTTC. Drawing the rest from reference TRBV7-8 and TRBJ2-1, the complete variable domain is GAGVSQSPRYKVAKRGQDVALRCDPISGHVSLFWYQQALGQGPEFLTYFQNEAQLDKSGLPSDRFFAERPEGSVSTLKIQRTQQEDSAVYLCASSAFQGIDEQFFGPGTRLTVL.

The genes are TRBV7-2 and TRBJ2-5; 8 bases map to TRBD2. J lost 1 base, V lost 5 bases, and 6 bases had no gene match. The germline V gene encodes CDR1 SGHTA and CDR2 FQGNSA. The CDR3 extends over 15 amino acids. The CDR3 is CASSPLTSGQETQYF. The CDR3 DNA sequence: TGTGCCAGCAGCCCACTAACTAGCGGCCAAGAGACCCAGTACTTC.

This chain links TRBV28 with TRBJ2-2; the D gene is possibly TRBD1 (5 bases). The ends were cut back, 5 bases at V and 13 bases at J, with 17 bases in the middle. The CDR3 contains 13 residues. Per germline, CDR1 MDHEN and CDR2 SYDVKM. The CDR3 region is CASSPSTAVGLFF. CDR3 sequence (DNA): TGTGCCAGCAGTCCTTCGACAGCAGTCGGGCTGTTTTTT.

This clone occurred a few times. The gene calls are TRBV9 and TRBJ2-1, with TRBD2 identical over 9 bases. This CDR3 has 20 amino acids. Unmatched junction bases numbered 27, after V lost 7 bases and J lost 7 bases. CDR1 is SGDLS, CDR2 YYNGEE, per germline. CDR3 in DNA: TGTGCCAGCTCCTCCCTAGGGGCCGCGTTCGGGCGGGAGGGCAGGAATGAGCAGTTCTTC. It translates to CASSSLGAAFGREGRNEQFF.

V and J are TRBV5-4 and TRBJ1-6; D is perhaps TRBD1 (6 bases). Germline V gene lookup returns CDR1 SGHNT and CDR2 YYREEE (reference sequence). The CDR3 covers 14 residues. Trimming pared 3 bases from V and 7 bases from J, leaving 11 bases between. For the CDR3, the DNA is TGTGCCAGCAGCTATACAGGGCCCAATTCACCCCTCCACTTT. Its translation: CASSYTGPNSPLHF.

This chain connects TRBV6-5 to TRBJ2-3; no reliable D call. With 10 bases removed from V and 3 bases from J, the gap between germline ends came to 14 bases. The CDR3 sequence is 13 residues long. Germline CDR1 reads MNHEY; CDR2 reads SVGAGI. The CDR3 region is CATCTGWTDTQYF. DNA of the CDR3: TGTGCCACTTGTACCGGGTGGACAGATACGCAGTATTTT.

Regarding this clone: This sample also contains other DNA sequences that code for the same CDR3. This chain connects TRBV30 to TRBJ2-5; possible D gene TRBD2, 5 bases. Germline V CDR1 and CDR2: GTSNPN, SVGIG (reference sequence). The V gene lost 2 bases and the J gene lost 5 bases, with 6 bases spanning the gap. This CDR3 has 11 residues. The CDR3 DNA reads TGTGCCTGGAGTTCGGGGGAGACCCAGTACTTC. Amino acid sequence: CAWSSGETQYF. Looking up the rest from reference TRBV30 and TRBJ2-5 gives the full variable domain: SQTIHQWPATLVQPVGSPLSLECTVEGTSNPNLYWYRQAAGRGLQLLFYSVGIGQISSEVPQNLSASRPQDRQFILSSKKLLLSDSGFYLCAWSSGETQYFGPGTRLLVL.

The DNA of the CDR3 is TGTGCCAGCAGCCACGATAGCGGAGTTGACACCGGGGAGCTGTTTTTT. Translated: CASSHDSGVDTGELFF. The V call is TRBV7-2, the J call TRBJ2-2; possible D gene TRBD2, 6 bases. Germline-derived CDR1 and CDR2 are SGHTA and FQGNSA. With 5 bases removed from V and 3 bases from J, the gap between germline ends came to 16 bases. The CDR3 loop spans 16 amino acids.

The chain recombines TRBV2 with TRBJ2-7, with 8 bases lining up with TRBD2. V was pared by 3 bases and J by 5 bases, with 12 bases of the junction left unmatched. The CDR3 consists of 16 residues. Germline CDR1 is SNHLY and CDR2 is FYNNEI. CDR3 sequence: CASSDPPGGRINEQYF. The CDR3, as DNA: TGTGCCAGCAGTGACCCCCCTGGCGGGAGGATCAACGAGCAGTACTTC.

This sequence joins TRBV15 and TRBJ2-1; D is possibly TRBD1 (6 bases). This CDR3 spans 13 amino acids. The V gene lost 11 bases and the J gene lost 5 bases, with 16 bases spanning the gap. The germline gives CDR1 LNHNV, CDR2 YYDKDF (reference sequence). The CDR3 DNA sequence: TGTGCCGTAACAGGGTATTCCCACAATGAGCAGTTCTTC. It specifies CAVTGYSHNEQFF. The full variable domain, with the rest looked up from reference TRBV15 and TRBJ2-1, is DAMVIQNPRYQVTQFGKPVTLSCSQTLNHNVMYWYQQKSSQAPKLLFHYYDKDFNNEADTPDNFQSRRPNTSFCFLDIRSPGLGDTAMYLCAVTGYSHNEQFFGPGTRLTVL.

The chain combines TRBV6-5 with TRBJ2-3; D remains ambiguous. V was cut by 2 bases and J by 5 bases, with 17 bases left in between. CDR1 is MNHEY, CDR2 SVGAGI, per germline. The CDR3 length is 16 residues. CDR3 sequence: CASSYHSIGGEDTQYF. The DNA of the CDR3 is TGTGCCAGCAGTTACCACTCGATCGGCGGAGAAGATACGCAGTATTTT.

The chain joins TRBV28 to TRBJ1-2; 7 bases fit TRBD1. The germline V gene encodes CDR1 MDHEN and CDR2 SYDVKM. Trimming took 2 bases from V and 5 from J; bases not matched to a gene: 5. The CDR3 is 14 residues long. DNA of the CDR3: TGTGCCAGCAGTTTAAGGGGGCCTCAGTATGGCTACACCTTC. Its protein is CASSLRGPQYGYTF.

This clone was seen a few times. This rearrangement joins TRBV5-8 to TRBJ1-6; D not certain. In germline, CDR1 is SGHTS, CDR2 YDEGEE. The CDR3 runs to 14 residues. V lost 2 bases and J 9 bases, leaving 12 bases between the germline ends. CDR3 nucleotide sequence: TGTGCCAGCAGCTTTCGTGTGACGGGTTCACCCCTCCACTTT. It translates to CASSFRVTGSPLHF. Using reference TRBV5-8 and TRBJ1-6 for the parts outside the CDR3, the full variable domain is EAGVTQSPTHLIKTRGQQATLRCSPISGHTSVYWYQQALGLGLQFLLWYDEGEERNRGNFPPRFSGRQFPNYSSELNVNALELEDSALYLCASSFRVTGSPLHFGNGTRLTVT.

This clone showed up just once. J is TRBJ2-7 and V is TRBV11-2, with D perhaps matching TRBD2 (6 bases). The CDR3 extends over 15 amino acids. The V and J ends lost 1 base and 2 bases respectively, with 12 bases between them. Germline-derived CDR1 and CDR2 are SGHAT and FQNNGV. Here the CDR3 DNA reads TGTGCCAGCAGCTTAGGTGCTGGACTACCCTACGAGCAGTACTTC. This gives the protein CASSLGAGLPYEQYF.

The rearrangement uses TRBV4-1 and TRBJ1-2, with TRBD1 matching over 9 bases. This CDR3 comprises 17 residues. CDR1 is MGHRA and CDR2 is YSYEKL in the germline V gene. V trimming: 0 bases; J trimming: 2 bases; junction bases outside the gene matches: 7. For the CDR3, the DNA is TGCGCCAGCAGCCAAGAACAGGGGGCACGATCAAACTATGGCTACACCTTC. Residues: CASSQEQGARSNYGYTF.

The chain has TRBV18 and TRBJ1-5, with 9 bases fitting TRBD1. There are 14 residues in the CDR3. Losses at the gene ends were 6 bases for V and 7 bases for J; bases not matched to a gene: 7. From germline, CDR1 is KGHSH and CDR2 LQKENI. The CDR3 DNA reads as TGTGCCAGCTCTCAACAGGGGGCGAAGCAGCCCCAGCATTTT. Translating gives CASSQQGAKQPQHF. Complete variable domain (other parts from reference TRBV18 and TRBJ1-5): NAGVMQNPRHLVRRRGQEARLRCSPMKGHSHVYWYRQLPEEGLKFMVYLQKENIIDESGMPKERFSAEFPKEGPSILRIQQVVRGDSAAYFCASSQQGAKQPQHFGDGTRLSIL.

Notes on this clone: The junction does not match germline at one end; this may be a read error. This chain links TRBV5-4 with TRBJ2-7; D uncertain. The CDR3 covers 12 residues. Germline V gives CDR1 SGHNT, CDR2 YYREEE (reference sequence). CDR3 nucleotide sequence: TGTGCCAGCAGCTTGGATTCGTACGAGCGGTACTTC. This codes for CASSLDSYERYF. The variable domain in full, completed from reference TRBV5-4 and TRBJ2-7, reads ETGVTQSPTHLIKTRGQQVTLRCSSQSGHNTVSWYQQALGQGPQFIFQYYREEENGRGNFPPRFSGLQFPNYSSELNVNALELDDSALYLCASSLDSYERYFGPGTRLTVT.